These 6 T cell receptor beta chains were all obtained from the same sample, sequenced in a study of blood T cell repertoires in COVID-19. Clones were sequenced by immunoSEQ multiplex PCR, and TCRdb holds only the in-frame ones, with some missing. The table records some 300,000 clones, around nine tenths of them present only once. Sequenced input: PBMCs or T cells enriched from blood (not recorded which). The source of these receptors is a young woman who had recovered from COVID-19.

The rearrangement joins TRBV27 to TRBJ2-7; possibly TRBD1 for D (5 bases). This CDR3 has 14 amino acids. Germline CDR1 is MNHEY and CDR2 is SMNVEV (reference sequence). The V gene lost 4 bases and the J gene lost 3 bases, with 13 bases spanning the gap. The CDR3 is CASSSRQFLYEQYF. The CDR3 DNA follows: TGTGCCAGCAGTTCCCGACAGTTCCTCTACGAGCAGTACTTC.

This clone was counted once. This chain connects TRBV10-3 to TRBJ1-3; D ambiguous. Deletions cut 7 bases from V and 4 bases from J, with 11 bases between. CDR3 length equals 13 residues. Germline CDR1 reads ENHRY; CDR2 reads SYGVKD. In nucleotides, the CDR3 is TGTGCCATCACTAAAGTAATGGGAAACACCATATATTTT. It yields the protein CAITKVMGNTIYF.

This chain joins TRBV18 and TRBJ2-2; 7 bases agree with TRBD1. The CDR3 consists of 13 residues. Germline values: CDR1 KGHSH, CDR2 LQKENI. After removal of 5 bases from V and 11 bases from J, the junction contained 8 bases not matched to a gene. CDR3 DNA: TGTGCCAGCTCAGACCGCGAAGGGGGCGAGCTGTTTTTT. Translated: CASSDREGGELFF. Full variable domain (outside the CDR3, taken from reference TRBV18 and TRBJ2-2): NAGVMQNPRHLVRRRGQEARLRCSPMKGHSHVYWYRQLPEEGLKFMVYLQKENIIDESGMPKERFSAEFPKEGPSILRIQQVVRGDSAAYFCASSDREGGELFFGEGSRLTVL.

The chain carries TRBV6-2 or TRBV6-3 and TRBJ2-3; 11 nucleotides align to TRBD2. Losses at the gene ends were 5 bases for V and 3 bases for J; bases not matched to a gene: 4. CDR3 length: 15 residues. The germline CDR1 and CDR2 sequences are MNHEY and SVGEGT. CDR3 protein: CASSAASGRTDTQYF. The CDR3 nucleotides are TGTGCCAGCAGTGCAGCTAGCGGGAGGACAGATACGCAGTATTTT.

The V and J genes are TRBV5-5 and TRBJ2-7, with D possibly being TRBD2 (6 bases). This CDR3 is built from 14 residues. V was pared by 0 bases and J by 2 bases, with 9 bases between. Germline CDR1 and CDR2: SGHKS and YYEKEE (reference sequence). The DNA of the CDR3 is TGTGCCAGCAGCTTGGGGGACTCCACCTACGAGCAGTACTTC. Translation gives CASSLGDSTYEQYF.

The chain carries TRBV6-5 and TRBJ1-4; weak D call: TRBD1 (6 bases). The CDR3 has 13 residues. V was shortened by 4 bases and J by 11 bases, with 14 bases between the two germline ends. Germline V CDR1 and CDR2: MNHEY, SVGAGI. The CDR3 sequence: CASSSVGGWKLFF. In DNA form, the CDR3 reads TGTGCCAGCAGTTCGGTAGGGGGATGGAAACTGTTTTTT.